The 25 T cell receptor beta chains below come from one sample, sequenced in a study of low-dose radiotherapy and immunotherapy resistance in tumors. Alpha and beta chains were covered, as first-strand cDNA relied on TRAV- and TRBV-specific primers. TCR amplification ran 15 to 25 PCR cycles using constant-region and V-primer adapter primers. TCRdb reprocessed the reads via MiXCR and lists one record per CDR3 protein. The sample carries about 89,000 distinct CDR3 sequences, just under 9.5% recorded once. Time point given: before trial treatment. This sample comprised PBMCs, obtained before treatment. The receptors here all came from a male donor with prostate cancer.

This clonotype was detected many times. This chain uses TRBV19 with TRBJ2-7; perhaps D is TRBD1 or TRBD2 (5 bases each). This CDR3 comprises 16 residues. Between the trimmed V and J ends, which lost 2 bases and 0 bases, there was a span of 14 bases. The germline V gene has CDR1 LNHDA and CDR2 SQIVND (reference sequence). The CDR3 loop reads CASSITGRANSYEQYF. CDR3 in DNA: TGTGCCAGTAGTATAACGGGGCGGGCCAACTCCTACGAGCAGTACTTC.

In its sample, this clonotype was seen a few times. The CDR3 ends on some other residue instead of the conserved phenylalanine or tryptophan, so this is likely a read error. V and J are TRBV5-1 and TRBJ2-5, with 8 bases identical to TRBD1. The CDR3 loop spans 14 amino acids. V dropped 4 bases and J dropped 5; count of bases not matched to a gene: 7. CDR1 and CDR2 from the germline V gene are SGHRS and YFSETQ. The CDR3 region has the DNA TGCGCCAGCAGCCTTGGACAGGGTGGGGAGACCCAGTACTAC. Protein product: CASSLGQGGETQYY.

This clonotype was detected ten times or more. This chain connects TRBV5-1 to TRBJ2-7; 8 nucleotides line up with TRBD1. CDR1 SGHRS and CDR2 YFSETQ come from the germline V gene. The trim removed 4 bases at V and 4 bases at J, leaving 10 bases unmatched. The CDR3 consists of 15 residues. CDR3 loop: CASSRNQGARYEQYF. The CDR3 nucleotides read TGCGCCAGCAGCAGGAATCAGGGGGCGCGGTACGAGCAGTACTTC.

This clonotype was counted ten times or more. This chain links TRBV28 with TRBJ2-7; no definite D call. Germline loops: CDR1 MDHEN, CDR2 SYDVKM. This CDR3 comprises 13 residues. The V end was cut by 8 bases, the J end by 0 bases, with 11 bases between. The CDR3 DNA reads as TGTGCCAGCGTCTCCACCTCCTCCTACGAGCAGTACTTC. This codes for CASVSTSSYEQYF.

This clonotype was recorded at least ten times. This chain uses TRBV5-1 with TRBJ2-2; 8 bases fit TRBD2. The V gene end was trimmed by 2 bases and the J gene end by 2 bases; junction bases not matched to a gene: 5. The CDR3 extends over 16 amino acids. From germline, CDR1 is SGHRS and CDR2 YFSETQ. The DNA of the CDR3 is TGCGCCAGCAGCTTCGGTAGCGGGACAAACACCGGGGAGCTGTTTTTT. It translates to CASSFGSGTNTGELFF. Together with reference TRBV5-1 and TRBJ2-2, the CDR3 gives the full variable domain: KAGVTQTPRYLIKTRGQQVTLSCSPISGHRSVSWYQQTPGQGLQFLFEYFSETQRNKGNFPGRFSGRQFSNSRSEMNVSTLELGDSALYLCASSFGSGTNTGELFFGEGSRLTVL.

This clonotype was picked up many times. The chain employs TRBV24-1 and TRBJ2-5, with D perhaps matching TRBD1 or TRBD2 (5 bases each). Trimming left V 5 bases short and J 4 bases short, with 10 bases between. The CDR3 contains 13 residues. The V gene's germline CDR1 is KGHDR and CDR2 SFDVKD. The CDR3 DNA sequence: TGTGCCACCAGTGGGGGGTCCGCAGAGACCCAGTACTTC. As protein: CATSGGSAETQYF.

This clonotype has a count of ten or more. J is TRBJ2-2 and V is TRBV28; D is unresolved. CDR3 length equals 13 residues. Per the germline V gene, CDR1 is MDHEN and CDR2 is SYDVKM. Trimming cost V 5 bases and J 5 bases, with 9 bases left between them. The CDR3 sequence: CASSPHGTGELFF. CDR3 bases: TGTGCCAGCAGTCCGCATGGTACCGGGGAGCTGTTTTTT.

This clonotype was seen more than once but under ten times. This chain connects TRBV6-5 to TRBJ1-1, with no clear D. The length of the CDR3 is 14 residues. Germline values: CDR1 MNHEY, CDR2 SVGAGI. V lost 4 bases, J lost 0 bases, and 9 bases lay in between. In DNA, the CDR3 is TGTGCCAGCAGTTCCCCGACGGTGAACACTGAAGCTTTCTTT. It specifies CASSSPTVNTEAFF.

Ten or more counts support this clonotype. V is TRBV7-8 and J is TRBJ2-1, with D unclear. V was pared by 4 bases and J by 6 bases, with 7 bases between. The germline V gene has CDR1 SGHVS and CDR2 FQNEAQ. This CDR3 comprises 12 residues. CDR3 sequence reads: CASSSNSNEQFF. In nucleotides, the CDR3 is TGTGCCAGCAGCTCCAACTCCAATGAGCAGTTCTTC.

This clonotype was seen only a few times. This rearrangement joins TRBV19 to TRBJ2-1; 9 positions match TRBD2. V was clipped by 9 bases and J by 7 bases; unmatched bases: 7. The V gene's germline CDR1 is LNHDA and CDR2 SQIVND (reference sequence). The CDR3 spans 13 residues. The CDR3 region is CASHTSGSNEQFF. The CDR3 DNA reads as TGTGCCAGCCATACTAGCGGGTCTAATGAGCAGTTCTTC.

This clonotype was seen many times. This chain uses TRBV28 with TRBJ2-2; D perhaps matches TRBD2 (5 bases). Per the germline V gene, CDR1 is MDHEN and CDR2 is SYDVKM. V was shortened by 2 bases and J by 3 bases, with 13 bases between the two germline ends. This CDR3 has 16 residues. The CDR3 region is CASSLLPADYTGELFF. In DNA, the CDR3 is TGTGCCAGCAGTTTACTCCCAGCGGACTACACCGGGGAGCTGTTTTTT.

This clonotype has a count of ten or more. The CDR3 DNA is TGCAGCGCAACTCCTTGGACTAGCGGATTATACAATGAGCAGTTCTTC. It codes for CSATPWTSGLYNEQFF. The chain links TRBV29-1 to TRBJ2-1, with TRBD2 identical over 10 bases. J was trimmed by 4 bases and V by 7 bases; bases with no gene match: 13. Germline CDR1 SQVTM, CDR2 ANQGSEA. CDR3 length equals 16 residues.

There are a few counts of this clonotype. The chain is built from TRBV15 and TRBJ2-5, with D hard to call. The V end was cut by 6 bases, the J end by 2 bases, with 10 bases between. The CDR3 runs 13 residues. In germline, CDR1 is LNHNV, CDR2 YYDKDF (reference sequence). The CDR3 DNA sequence: TGTGCCACCAGTGAGACACGGCAAGAGACCCAGTACTTC. This encodes CATSETRQETQYF.

The table lists this clonotype with a few counts. The rearrangement joins TRBV27 to TRBJ1-5, with D tentatively TRBD1 (5 bases). The CDR3 runs 16 residues. The V end lost 0 bases, the J end lost 6 bases, and 15 bases lay between the germline ends. Germline assignment: CDR1 MNHEY and CDR2 SMNVEV (reference sequence). The CDR3 DNA is TGTGCCAGCAGTTTATCCCCTTTGGCGGGGGGTCAGCCCCAGCATTTT. Its translation is CASSLSPLAGGQPQHF.

The chain uses TRBV28 and TRBJ2-1, with 11 bases fitting TRBD2. CDR1 is MDHEN and CDR2 is SYDVKM in the germline V gene. The J segment lost 4 bases and the V segment lost 5 bases, leaving 7 bases of the junction unmatched. This CDR3 spans 16 amino acids. The CDR3 sequence: CASSQLAGGQYNEQFF. CDR3 nucleotide sequence: TGTGCCAGCAGTCAATTAGCGGGAGGGCAGTACAATGAGCAGTTCTTC.

This clonotype turned up a few times. DNA for the CDR3: TGCGCCAGCAGCCACGACTCTTACACCTACGAGCAGTACTTC. Translating gives CASSHDSYTYEQYF. J is TRBJ2-7 and V is TRBV4-3; D not resolved. This CDR3 region has 14 residues. CDR1 LGHNA and CDR2 YSLEER come from the germline V gene. Trimming shortened V by 3 bases and J by 2 bases, and 11 bases separated the two germline ends.

This clonotype has at least ten counts. The genes are TRBV6-2 or TRBV6-3 and TRBJ2-3; either TRBD1 or TRBD2 may fit D (5 bases each). Germline V gene lookup returns CDR1 MNHEY and CDR2 SVGEGT. This CDR3 has 14 residues. The ends were cut back, 0 bases at V and 5 bases at J, with 9 bases in the middle. The CDR3 reads CASSYSGTGDTQYF. CDR3 DNA: TGTGCCAGCAGTTACTCCGGGACCGGAGATACGCAGTATTTT.

This clonotype occurred many times. This sequence joins TRBV5-1 and TRBJ2-7; D is ambiguous. Trimming cost V 3 bases and J 5 bases, with 12 bases left between them. Per the germline V gene, CDR1 is SGHRS and CDR2 is YFSETQ. The CDR3 extends over 13 amino acids. CDR3 bases: TGCGCCAGCAGCTCAGACATCCCCCACGAGCAGTACTTC. Translation gives CASSSDIPHEQYF.

This clonotype was seen at least ten times. The chain links TRBV5-1 to TRBJ2-7, with 13 bases matching TRBD2. With 3 bases clipped from V and 2 bases from J, the junction kept 2 bases outside the gene matches. From germline, CDR1 is SGHRS and CDR2 YFSETQ. The CDR3 has 15 residues. The CDR3 nucleotides are TGCGCCAGCAGCTGGACTAGCGGGAGAGCCTACGAGCAGTACTTC. It yields the protein CASSWTSGRAYEQYF. The variable domain in full, completed from reference TRBV5-1 and TRBJ2-7, reads KAGVTQTPRYLIKTRGQQVTLSCSPISGHRSVSWYQQTPGQGLQFLFEYFSETQRNKGNFPGRFSGRQFSNSRSEMNVSTLELGDSALYLCASSWTSGRAYEQYFGPGTRLTVT.

This clonotype was picked up many times. The V gene is TRBV6-1, the J gene TRBJ1-1, with D tentatively TRBD1 (5 bases). V lost 2 bases, J lost 1 base, and 5 bases lay in between. CDR3 length: 13 amino acids. Germline CDR1 is MNHNS and CDR2 is SASEGT. DNA for the CDR3: TGTGCCAGCAGTGAAACAGGGAACACTGAAGCTTTCTTT. Translated: CASSETGNTEAFF.

The sample holds many counts of this clonotype. The rearrangement links TRBV28 to TRBJ2-1, with 11 bases aligning to TRBD2. Germline CDR1 MDHEN, CDR2 SYDVKM. This CDR3 region has 16 residues. Losses at the gene ends were 5 bases for V and 3 bases for J; bases not matched to a gene: 6. The CDR3 reads CASSETSGTGYNEQFF. The CDR3 DNA follows: TGTGCCAGCAGTGAGACTAGCGGGACTGGCTACAATGAGCAGTTCTTC.

This clonotype showed up many times. V gene TRBV7-2 combines with J gene TRBJ2-7; D not resolved. Looked up from germline, CDR1 is SGHTA and CDR2 is FQGNSA. V lost 5 bases to trimming and J lost 2 bases, with 16 bases between them. This CDR3 region has 15 residues. The CDR3, as DNA: TGTGCCAGCAGCCGAGACCAGCCCGGTCCCTACGAGCAGTACTTC. Protein product: CASSRDQPGPYEQYF.

V gene TRBV6-6 combines with J gene TRBJ2-2; 8 bases match TRBD1. The CDR3 covers 15 residues. Germline lookup yields CDR1 MNHNY and CDR2 SVGAGI (reference sequence). Trimming cost V 2 bases and J 5 bases; bases outside gene matches: 4. The CDR3 nucleotides read TGTGCCAGCAGTTACGGGACAGGTGGGACCGGGGAGCTGTTTTTT. Translated: CASSYGTGGTGELFF.

On this clonotype: The likely explanation is a read error, given a far larger clone one base away. The chain employs TRBV6-1 and TRBJ2-1, with a weak D call TRBD2 (7 bases). This CDR3 comprises 15 residues. V lost 6 bases, J lost 10 bases, and 22 bases lay in between. Germline V CDR1 and CDR2: MNHNS, SASEGT. The CDR3 protein is CASRAFFAGAYEQFF. As DNA, the CDR3 is TGTGCCAGCAGGGCATTCTTTGCGGGGGCCTACGAGCAGTTCTTC.

This clonotype was detected ten times or more. V usage is TRBV12-3 or TRBV12-4 and J usage is TRBJ2-1, with no clear D. The V end was cut by 7 bases, the J end by 4 bases, with 20 bases between. This CDR3 has 16 residues. CDR3 nucleotide sequence: TGTGCCAGCACCATCGTGGGAAGGACGAGATACAATGAGCAGTTCTTC. Protein: CASTIVGRTRYNEQFF.